These 6 T cell receptor beta chains originate from one sample sequenced in a study of blood T cells in healthy people across ages. Together with a sample-barcoded 5' primer, a J-beta primer mix was included in a second PCR lasting about 7 to 12 cycles. One entry per CDR3 protein results from TCRdb running MiXCR on the 5' RACE reads. The table shows about 940,000 distinct CDR3 sequences, with roughly 43% occurring only once. What was sequenced was blood. The source of these receptors is a man in his thirties or forties in good health.

The chain joins TRBV9 to TRBJ1-2; 9 bases agree with TRBD1. The CDR3 sequence is 14 residues long. Germline assignment: CDR1 SGDLS and CDR2 YYNGEE. The ends lost 0 bases at V and 13 bases at J; junction bases unmatched: 10. The CDR3: CASSVDPGQGVVTF. In DNA form, the CDR3 reads TGTGCCAGCAGCGTAGATCCGGGACAGGGCGTCGTCACCTTC.

The V gene is TRBV20-1, the J gene TRBJ1-6; 7 bases map to TRBD1. The CDR3 has 13 amino acids. The trim removed 6 bases at V and 7 bases at J, leaving 6 bases unmatched. Germline CDR1 is DFQATT and CDR2 is SNEGSKA (reference sequence). The CDR3 is CSAPGQPNSPLHF. The CDR3 nucleotides read TGCAGTGCCCCGGGACAGCCCAATTCACCCCTCCACTTT.

J is TRBJ2-5 and V is TRBV6-5; D is ambiguous. Trimming shortened V by 2 bases and J by 3 bases, and 13 bases separated the two germline ends. The CDR3 loop spans 15 amino acids. Germline V gives CDR1 MNHEY, CDR2 SVGAGI. The CDR3 loop reads CASSYDGRVEETQYF. Here the CDR3 DNA reads TGTGCCAGCAGTTACGACGGCCGGGTGGAAGAGACCCAGTACTTC.

In its sample, this clonotype was seen a few times. The chain recombines TRBV5-1 with TRBJ2-3; D ambiguous. The CDR3 is 14 residues long. Germline CDR1 SGHRS, CDR2 YFSETQ. Trimming took 0 bases from V and 6 from J, leaving 11 bases between them. CDR3 sequence (DNA): TGCGCCAGCAGCTTGGACCCGGGCGACGATACGCAGTATTTT. Amino acids: CASSLDPGDDTQYF. The full variable domain, in which reference TRBV5-1 and TRBJ2-3 provide the parts outside the CDR3, is KAGVTQTPRYLIKTRGQQVTLSCSPISGHRSVSWYQQTPGQGLQFLFEYFSETQRNKGNFPGRFSGRQFSNSRSEMNVSTLELGDSALYLCASSLDPGDDTQYFGPGTRLTVL.

The table lists this clonotype with a few counts. This chain links TRBV10-3 with TRBJ2-7; TRBD1 matches 9 bases. This CDR3 is built from 14 residues. V dropped 2 bases and J dropped 7; count of bases not matched to a gene: 6. Germline CDR1 is ENHRY and CDR2 is SYGVKD. The CDR3 spells CAISEGQGSREQYF. CDR3 in DNA: TGTGCCATCAGTGAGGGACAGGGGTCAAGGGAGCAGTACTTC.

This chain uses TRBV7-2 with TRBJ2-5, with D unclear. With 2 bases removed from V and 11 bases from J, the gap between germline ends came to 12 bases. The CDR3 extends over 12 amino acids. CDR1 and CDR2 from the germline V gene are SGHTA and FQGNSA. The DNA of the CDR3 is TGTGCCAGCAGCTTAATCGTAGGAGAGCAGTACTTC. It specifies CASSLIVGEQYF.